A single sample is the source of the 28 T cell receptor beta chains below, sequenced in a study of quantifying T cell responses using KT2 cells. Study-wide context: cDNA was made from DNase-treated RNA using alpha and beta constant primers.

An oligo carrying a UMI was ligated to the cDNA 3' end. An equimolar mix of RC1.1 and RC1.2 primed the beta chain across TRBC1 and TRBC2. One entry per CDR3 protein results from TCRdb running MiXCR on the UMI-ligation and nested PCR reads. The table includes 25,000 to 35,000 distinct CDR3 sequences, 10% detected once. Sequenced input: PBMCs spiked with cells of the T cell clone KT2. These receptors came from a human donor.

This clonotype was detected many times. The chain joins TRBV7-8 to TRBJ1-5; D uncertain. CDR1 is SGHVS, CDR2 FQNEAQ, per germline. CDR3 length equals 14 residues. V dropped 5 bases and J dropped 3 bases, with 11 bases sitting between them. The CDR3 loop is CASSPGGINQPQHF. The CDR3 nucleotides are TGTGCCAGCAGCCCAGGTGGGATCAATCAGCCCCAGCATTTT.

This clonotype was recorded at least ten times. The J gene is TRBJ2-1, the V gene TRBV12-3 or TRBV12-4; TRBD2 matches at 7 bases. The V and J ends lost 4 bases and 4 bases, in that order; junction bases with no gene match: 1. CDR3 length: 13 amino acids. The CDR3 region is CASSWEGYNEQFF. For the CDR3, the DNA is TGTGCCAGCAGTTGGGAGGGTTACAATGAGCAGTTCTTC.

This clonotype has just one count. The chain carries TRBV6-5 and TRBJ2-3; 14 positions match TRBD2. The junction had 8 bases not matched to a gene; V was cut back by 4 bases and J by 5 bases. Germline CDR1 and CDR2: MNHEY and SVGAGI. This CDR3 contains 17 residues. CDR3 DNA sequence: TGTGCCAGCAGTTCCCCCGAGACTAGCGGGAGGGAAGATACGCAGTATTTT. Amino acid sequence: CASSSPETSGREDTQYF.

This clonotype was seen a handful of times. The chain has TRBV28 and TRBJ1-2, with a tentative D call TRBD1 (6 bases). The CDR3 contains 20 residues. Germline V lookup: CDR1 MDHEN, CDR2 SYDVKM. Trimming stripped 4 bases from V and 1 base from J, with 28 bases between. As DNA, the CDR3 is TGTGCCAGCAGTTCCGTTCGAAGACAGGTTCTTAAGCTAGATAACTATGGCTACACCTTC. This encodes CASSSVRRQVLKLDNYGYTF.

This clonotype was seen at least ten times. The V gene is TRBV7-9, the J gene TRBJ2-3; D is undetermined. V lost 1 base and J 6 bases, leaving 5 bases between the germline ends. This CDR3 spans 12 amino acids. The germline V gene has CDR1 SEHNR and CDR2 FQNEAQ (reference sequence). The CDR3 sequence: CASSLVGDTQYF. The DNA for the CDR3 is TGTGCCAGCAGCTTAGTAGGGGATACGCAGTATTTT.

This clonotype occurred a few times. Here the CDR3 DNA reads TGTGCCAGCAGCTTCGATCGGGGGGGCGTCGACGAGCAGTACTTC. Its translation: CASSFDRGGVDEQYF. The chain is built from TRBV5-4 and TRBJ2-7; 8 bases line up with TRBD2. The CDR3 has 15 residues. Trimming removed 2 bases from V and 5 bases from J; junction bases left unmatched: 9. CDR1 is SGHNT and CDR2 is YYREEE in the germline V gene (reference sequence).

This clonotype was counted only a few times. The J gene is TRBJ2-3, the V gene TRBV20-1, with 7 bases lining up with TRBD2. Germline trimming cut 0 bases from V and 0 bases from J; bases unmatched to any gene: 6. Germline V gene sequence: CDR1 DFQATT, CDR2 SNEGSKA (reference sequence). The CDR3 has 16 amino acids. The CDR3 loop is CSARDLLAASTDTQYF. CDR3 DNA sequence: TGCAGTGCTAGAGATCTTCTAGCGGCTAGCACAGATACGCAGTATTTT.

This clonotype occurred a few times. The rearrangement uses TRBV11-2 and TRBJ2-1; 7 bases fit TRBD2. V was clipped by 4 bases and J by 1 base; unmatched bases: 10. Germline loops: CDR1 SGHAT, CDR2 FQNNGV. CDR3 length: 17 residues. The CDR3 reads CASSSRGAGPSYNEQFF. The DNA of the CDR3 is TGTGCCAGCAGCTCCCGGGGAGCGGGACCATCCTACAATGAGCAGTTCTTC.

J is TRBJ1-1 and V is TRBV4-3; D is uncertain. Germline-derived CDR1 and CDR2 are LGHNA and YSLEER. The CDR3 totals 13 residues. The V and J ends lost 2 bases and 0 bases respectively, with 4 bases between them. The CDR3 region is CASSQSVNTEAFF. CDR3 nucleotide sequence: TGCGCCAGCAGCCAATCAGTGAACACTGAAGCTTTCTTT.

This clonotype was seen many times. The chain uses TRBV5-1 and TRBJ2-7; 8 nucleotides line up with TRBD2. The germline V gene has CDR1 SGHRS and CDR2 YFSETQ. The CDR3 is 16 residues long. V lost 1 base to trimming and J lost 3 bases; unmatched junction nucleotides: 9. CDR3 DNA sequence: TGCGCCAGCAGCTTGTCTACAAGCGGGGGCCACTACGAGCAGTACTTC. It specifies CASSLSTSGGHYEQYF.

Ten or more counts support this clonotype. The chain combines TRBV4-2 with TRBJ1-6; unclear D gene. V was clipped by 2 bases and J by 10 bases, with 9 bases between them. This CDR3 comprises 13 residues. The germline V gene encodes CDR1 LGHNA and CDR2 YNFKEQ. As DNA, the CDR3 is TGTGCCAGCAGCCAACTTTTCGGGTCACCCCTCCACTTT. Its protein product is CASSQLFGSPLHF.

The rearrangement uses TRBV2 and TRBJ2-7, with D possibly being TRBD2 (6 bases). In germline, CDR1 is SNHLY, CDR2 FYNNEI. CDR3 length: 15 amino acids. Trimming left V 5 bases short and J 6 bases short, with 20 bases between. The CDR3 is CASSPNQGGRGEQYF. DNA for the CDR3: TGTGCCAGCAGTCCTAACCAGGGAGGACGAGGCGAGCAGTACTTC.

The chain links TRBV28 to TRBJ2-3, with 16 bases that match TRBD2. CDR1 MDHEN and CDR2 SYDVKM come from the germline V gene. V was pared by 5 bases and J by 3 bases, with 5 bases of the junction left unmatched. The CDR3 totals 17 residues. CDR3 coding DNA: TGTGCCAGCAGTCGAGGGACTAGCGGGAGGGGTACAGATACGCAGTATTTT. This translates into CASSRGTSGRGTDTQYF. Full variable domain (remainder filled in from reference TRBV28 and TRBJ2-3): DVKVTQSSRYLVKRTGEKVFLECVQDMDHENMFWYRQDPGLGLRLIYFSYDVKMKEKGDIPEGYSVSREKKERFSLILESASTNQTSMYLCASSRGTSGRGTDTQYFGPGTRLTVL.

This clonotype was counted ten times or more. V usage is TRBV6-6 and J usage is TRBJ1-5, with D unresolved. The CDR3 loop spans 11 amino acids. Looked up from germline, CDR1 is MNHNY and CDR2 is SVGAGI (reference sequence). V was cut by 6 bases and J by 6 bases, with 6 bases left in between. The CDR3 region is CASSSGQPQHF. The CDR3 DNA follows: TGTGCCAGCAGCTCGGGTCAGCCCCAGCATTTT.

This clonotype was counted at least ten times. The chain couples TRBV4-2 to TRBJ2-6; no reliable D call. The V end was cut by 1 base, the J end by 0 bases, with 13 bases between. From germline, CDR1 is LGHNA and CDR2 YNFKEQ. The CDR3 runs to 18 residues. DNA of the CDR3: TGTGCCAGCAGCCAAGGATCGAGCAGCTCCTCTGGGGCCAACGTCCTGACTTTC. This translates into CASSQGSSSSSGANVLTF.

The J gene is TRBJ1-1, the V gene TRBV10-3, with D unclear. The CDR3 is made up of 13 amino acids. Germline CDR1 and CDR2: ENHRY and SYGVKD. Between the trimmed V and J ends, which lost 5 bases and 4 bases, there was a span of 11 bases. CDR3 residues: CAISRDAATEAFF. The DNA for the CDR3 is TGTGCCATCAGTCGAGATGCGGCCACTGAAGCTTTCTTT.

This clonotype came up many times. V and J are TRBV3-1 and TRBJ2-7; D unresolved. Trimming cost V 1 base and J 5 bases, with 6 bases left between them. CDR1 LGHDT and CDR2 YNNKEL come from the germline V gene (reference sequence). The CDR3 is made up of 12 amino acids. The CDR3 region has the DNA TGTGCCAGCAGCCAAGTCAGCCACGAGCAGTACTTC. This sequence encodes CASSQVSHEQYF.

This clonotype was found many times. This chain uses TRBV4-1 with TRBJ2-3; D is possibly TRBD2 (6 bases). The CDR3 runs to 14 residues. Looked up from germline, CDR1 is MGHRA and CDR2 is YSYEKL. The V end was cut by 3 bases, the J end by 0 bases, with 7 bases between. CDR3 loop: CASSHGTSTDTQYF. Here the CDR3 DNA reads TGCGCCAGCAGCCATGGGACTAGCACAGATACGCAGTATTTT.

The V call is TRBV5-1, the J call TRBJ1-5, with TRBD1 matching over 9 bases. Trimming at V came to 5 bases and at J to 2 bases, leaving 11 bases not matched to a gene. Germline V CDR1 and CDR2: SGHRS, YFSETQ. This CDR3 is built from 17 residues. CDR3 in DNA: TGCGCCAGCAGATCGGACAGGGGAGTGCCTCGCAATCAGCCCCAGCATTTT. This sequence encodes CASRSDRGVPRNQPQHF.

On this clonotype: A clone one base away is much larger, so this may be a read error. Given the absence of the conserved phenylalanine or tryptophan at the CDR3 end, a read error is likely. The chain couples TRBV9 to TRBJ2-1; tentative D call: TRBD2 (6 bases). The CDR3 sequence is 18 residues long. With 3 bases removed from V and 0 bases from J, the gap between germline ends came to 19 bases. Germline-derived CDR1 and CDR2 are SGDLS and YYNGEE. The CDR3 reads CASSALIAVGSSYNEQFL. The CDR3 DNA reads TGTGCCAGCAGCGCTCTTATAGCGGTCGGCAGCTCCTACAATGAGCAGTTCCTC.

The chain uses TRBV18 and TRBJ2-5; D perhaps matches TRBD1 (6 bases). Germline V gene lookup returns CDR1 KGHSH and CDR2 LQKENI. V lost 5 bases to trimming and J lost 0 bases, with 25 bases between them. This CDR3 comprises 19 residues. The CDR3 here is CASSSTIPGEIGYQETQYF. The DNA of the CDR3 is TGTGCCAGCTCATCCACTATCCCAGGGGAAATAGGTTACCAAGAGACCCAGTACTTC.

In the case of this clonotype: One end of the junction is discordant with germline, which a read error may explain. The rearrangement uses TRBV7-9 and TRBJ1-4; D ambiguous. The CDR3 extends over 12 amino acids. Germline CDR1 reads SEHNR; CDR2 reads FQNEAQ (reference sequence). The CDR3 protein is CASTLARLGPIF. The CDR3 DNA follows: TGTGCCAGCACCCTGGCGCGTCTTGGTCCGATTTTT.

This clonotype showed up just a few times. The chain carries TRBV12-3 or TRBV12-4 and TRBJ1-1; D is unclear. The CDR3 consists of 12 residues. V lost 6 bases to trimming and J lost 1 base, with 6 bases between them. CDR3 amino acids: CASRQANTEAFF. For the CDR3, the DNA is TGTGCCAGCAGGCAGGCGAACACTGAAGCTTTCTTT.

The rearrangement uses TRBV29-1 and TRBJ1-4; no firm D call. The CDR3 covers 14 residues. V lost 2 bases and J lost 10, with 17 bases in between. Germline V gene lookup returns CDR1 SQVTM and CDR2 ANQGSEA. The chain's CDR3 is CSVEIQTRSGKLFF. CDR3 DNA: TGCAGCGTTGAAATACAAACTAGAAGTGGAAAACTGTTTTTT. The variable domain in full, completed from reference TRBV29-1 and TRBJ1-4, reads SAVISQKPSRDICQRGTSLTIQCQVDSQVTMMFWYRQQPGQSLTLIATANQGSEATYESGFVIDKFPISRPNLTFSTLTVSNMSPEDSSIYLCSVEIQTRSGKLFFGSGTQLSVL.

This clonotype was picked up many times. The chain is built from TRBV24-1 and TRBJ2-3, with D unresolved. CDR1 KGHDR and CDR2 SFDVKD come from the germline V gene. V was shortened by 4 bases and J by 1 base, with 17 bases between the two germline ends. This CDR3 comprises 17 residues. This chain's CDR3 is CATSDVRHGRGTDTQYF. In nucleotides, the CDR3 is TGTGCCACCAGTGACGTGAGACACGGACGAGGCACAGATACGCAGTATTTT.

At least ten counts were recorded for this clonotype. V and J are TRBV5-1 and TRBJ2-4; 8 bases are shared with TRBD2. CDR3 size: 15 residues. V shed 0 bases, J shed 5 bases, and the junction held 4 bases outside the gene matches. The germline CDR1 and CDR2 sequences are SGHRS and YFSETQ. Here the CDR3 reads CASSLVSGSENIQYF. In DNA, the CDR3 is TGCGCCAGCAGCTTGGTGAGCGGGAGTGAAAACATTCAGTACTTC.

The chain is built from TRBV20-1 and TRBJ2-1; no clear D. The CDR3 is made up of 13 amino acids. V lost 5 bases and J lost 2, with 10 bases in between. Germline loops: CDR1 DFQATT, CDR2 SNEGSKA (reference sequence). Here the CDR3 reads CSAWAGAYNEQFF. The DNA of the CDR3 is TGCAGTGCTTGGGCAGGAGCCTACAATGAGCAGTTCTTC.

In the case of this clonotype: At one of its ends the junction is not consistent with the germline gene, which may arise from a read error. The rearrangement uses TRBV14 and TRBJ2-2, with D tentatively TRBD2 (5 bases). The CDR3 consists of 14 residues. Per germline, CDR1 SGHDN and CDR2 FVKESK. The CDR3 loop reads CASSNMLVTGELSF. Here the CDR3 DNA reads TGTGCCAGCAGCAATATGTTGGTTACCGGGGAGCTGTCTTTT.